What follows describes a single T cell receptor beta chain. Its cognate antigen is unknown. CDR1 is SEHNR and CDR2 is FQNEAQ in the germline V gene (reference sequence). The CDR3 has 15 residues. The V segment lost 4 bases and the J segment 6 bases; nucleotides outside the gene matches: 9. Time point indicated: patch test 1, 2 weeks after DPC sensitization. Treatment: therapeutic diphenylcyclopropenone sensitization with weekly scalp DPC. TCRdb processed the RACE reads anew with MiXCR; each CDR3 protein has one entry. The table includes fewer than 400,000 distinct CDR3 sequences, around 7% detected once. These data originate in a study of human T cells and chemical hapten exposure. About the study: Upper back patch tests used 0.01% DPC, scored after 6 days.

Study results and caveats: Donors' alopecia may make their immune response differ from healthy people's. PT1 expanded TCR numbers tracked positively with patch test score.

The sequencing used whole blood, collected in connection with sensitization to the hapten diphenylcyclopropenone (DPC). The chain carries TRBV7-9 and TRBJ2-1; TRBD1 aligns across 7 bases. The sequence was collected from a woman aged 18-29 years with alopecia areata. Some clones in this sample may be carry-over from other donors' samples. The CDR3 nucleotides read TGTGCCAGCAGCTCGAGGGGGACAGTTAGCAATGAGCAGTTCTTC. Amino acids: CASSSRGTVSNEQFF.